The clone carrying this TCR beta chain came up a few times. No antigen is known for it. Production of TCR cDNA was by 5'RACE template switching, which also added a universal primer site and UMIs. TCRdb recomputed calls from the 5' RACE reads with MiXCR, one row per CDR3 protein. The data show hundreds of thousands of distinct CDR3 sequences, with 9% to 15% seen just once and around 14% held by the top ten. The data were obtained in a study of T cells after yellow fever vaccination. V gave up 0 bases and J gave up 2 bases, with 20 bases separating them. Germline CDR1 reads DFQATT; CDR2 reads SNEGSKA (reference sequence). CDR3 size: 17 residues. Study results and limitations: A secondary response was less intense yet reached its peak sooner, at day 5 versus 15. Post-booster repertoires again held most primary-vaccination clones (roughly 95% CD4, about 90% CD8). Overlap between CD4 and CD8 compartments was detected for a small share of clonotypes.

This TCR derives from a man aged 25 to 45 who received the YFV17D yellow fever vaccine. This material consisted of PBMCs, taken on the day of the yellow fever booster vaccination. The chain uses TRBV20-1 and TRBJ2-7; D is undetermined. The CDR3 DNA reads TGCAGTGCTAGAGATCGAGAGAGCCCTCTCACGACCTACGAGCAGTACTTC. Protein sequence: CSARDRESPLTTYEQYF.